Shown below are 31 T cell receptor beta chains from a single sample sequenced in a study of identifying expanded T cells in peripheral blood (dated by TCRdb to between 2018 and 2021). Libraries were made using the immunoSEQ multiplex PCR assay. Entries here come from immuneACCESS through TCRdb and include only in-frame sequences with V and J called. Some clones fail to appear in such tables; in the studies checked, an unresolved V gene covers under half of the shortfall, and the cause of the remainder is unknown. Recorded for this sample are more than 75,000 clones; about 90% of them occurred a single time. The ten largest make up about 4% of the sample. Sequencing used blood. These TCRs come from a person between 18 and 75 years old in good health.

This clone has only a few counts. The rearrangement joins TRBV6-4 to TRBJ2-3; the D gene is possibly TRBD2 (5 bases). Germline values: CDR1 MRHNA, CDR2 SNTAGT. The CDR3 length is 15 residues. V shed 6 bases and J shed 0 bases, with 13 bases lying between them. The CDR3 loop is CASREGVQSTDTQYF. CDR3 in DNA: TGTGCCAGCAGAGAGGGAGTGCAGAGCACAGATACGCAGTATTTT.

CDR3 DNA sequence: TGTGCCAGTAGTATAGTCCAGGGGGCAACAAGCAATCAGCCCCAGCATTTT. It specifies CASSIVQGATSNQPQHF. The genes are TRBV19 and TRBJ1-5, with 8 bases matching TRBD1. The CDR3 is made up of 17 amino acids. J gave up 1 base and V 1 base, and 6 bases lay outside the gene matches. In germline, CDR1 is LNHDA, CDR2 SQIVND (reference sequence).

V usage is TRBV5-1 and J usage is TRBJ2-6, with D tentatively TRBD1 or TRBD2 (5 bases each). The CDR3 totals 20 residues. Trimming took off 2 bases at V and 0 bases at J, with 21 bases between the two ends. In germline, CDR1 is SGHRS, CDR2 YFSETQ. The CDR3 sequence: CASSFRGPRTPDSGANVLTF. DNA for the CDR3: TGCGCCAGCAGCTTCCGGGGCCCCCGGACCCCCGACTCTGGGGCCAACGTCCTGACTTTC.

V and J are TRBV19 and TRBJ2-3; D not certain. Per the germline V gene, CDR1 is LNHDA and CDR2 is SQIVND (reference sequence). The CDR3 totals 12 residues. V was clipped by 3 bases and J by 6 bases, with 7 bases between them. The CDR3 protein is CASSMMEDTQYF. The CDR3 region has the DNA TGTGCCAGTAGTATGATGGAGGATACGCAGTATTTT.

The chain carries TRBV5-1 and TRBJ1-4; no reliable D call. The V end lost 9 bases, the J end lost 0 bases, and 21 bases lay between the germline ends. Germline lookup yields CDR1 SGHRS and CDR2 YFSETQ. The CDR3 is 17 amino acids. The CDR3 bases are TGCGCCATCGCCCCCTGGGTTGTTTTTGCAACTAATGAAAAACTGTTTTTT. As protein: CAIAPWVVFATNEKLFF.

The gene calls are TRBV19 and TRBJ1-1, with 8 nucleotides matching TRBD1. From germline, CDR1 is LNHDA and CDR2 SQIVND (reference sequence). After removal of 7 bases from V and 1 base from J, the junction contained 5 bases not matched to a gene. CDR3 size: 14 residues. The CDR3 DNA follows: TGTGCCAGTAACGACAGGGGCCAGAACACTGAAGCTTTCTTT. Residues: CASNDRGQNTEAFF.

The genes are TRBV11-2 and TRBJ1-2; a possible D gene is TRBD1 (6 bases). This CDR3 is 15 amino acids long. Germline V gene sequence: CDR1 SGHAT, CDR2 FQNNGV. V lost 4 bases to trimming and J lost 7 bases, with 19 bases between them. DNA of the CDR3: TGTGCCAGCAGCTCCCTACAGGGCTCGGTTCGTGGCTACACCTTC. Translated: CASSSLQGSVRGYTF. The full variable domain, its missing parts supplied by reference TRBV11-2 and TRBJ1-2, is EAGVAQSPRYKIIEKRQSVAFWCNPISGHATLYWYQQILGQGPKLLIQFQNNGVVDDSQLPKDRFSAERLKGVDSTLKIQPAKLEDSAVYLCASSSLQGSVRGYTFGSGTRLTVV.

The V call is TRBV2, the J call TRBJ2-2, with D unclear. The CDR3 is made up of 13 amino acids. The V gene lost 8 bases and the J gene lost 1 base, with 8 bases spanning the gap. CDR1 and CDR2 from the germline V gene are SNHLY and FYNNEI. CDR3 region: CASGPGNTGELFF. The CDR3 DNA follows: TGTGCCAGCGGGCCAGGGAACACCGGGGAGCTGTTTTTT.

This chain joins TRBV6-1 and TRBJ2-7, with 16 bases identical to TRBD2. CDR3 length equals 15 residues. The V and J ends lost 6 bases and 5 bases, in that order; junction bases with no gene match: 4. Germline CDR1 and CDR2: MNHNS and SASEGT. The CDR3 sequence is CASRGLAGGPHEQYF. The DNA for the CDR3 is TGTGCCAGCAGGGGACTAGCGGGAGGGCCGCACGAGCAGTACTTC.

This chain joins TRBV4-3 and TRBJ2-1; no reliable D call. The CDR3 has 17 residues. With 1 base removed from V and 6 bases from J, the gap between germline ends came to 19 bases. The V gene's germline CDR1 is LGHNA and CDR2 YSLEER. CDR3 sequence: CASSQASPDRILNEQFF. The CDR3 bases are TGCGCCAGCAGCCAAGCAAGTCCGGACCGCATTCTCAATGAGCAGTTCTTC.

The rearrangement joins TRBV5-4 to TRBJ1-2, with 9 bases lining up with TRBD1. Losses at the gene ends were 3 bases for V and 8 bases for J; bases not matched to a gene: 5. This CDR3 is built from 13 residues. In germline, CDR1 is SGHNT, CDR2 YYREEE (reference sequence). This CDR3 reads CASSSDRGWGYTF. In DNA, the CDR3 is TGTGCCAGCAGCTCGGACAGGGGATGGGGCTACACCTTC.

V gene TRBV30 combines with J gene TRBJ2-4; 7 nucleotides match TRBD1. CDR3 length: 14 residues. Looked up from germline, CDR1 is GTSNPN and CDR2 is SVGIG (reference sequence). V gave up 0 bases and J gave up 1 base; unmatched junction bases: 0. The CDR3 region has the DNA TGTGCCTGGAGTGTACAGGGGGCCAAAAACATTCAGTACTTC. The encoded protein is CAWSVQGAKNIQYF. The full variable domain, rest sourced from reference TRBV30 and TRBJ2-4, is SQTIHQWPATLVQPVGSPLSLECTVEGTSNPNLYWYRQAAGRGLQLLFYSVGIGQISSEVPQNLSASRPQDRQFILSSKKLLLSDSGFYLCAWSVQGAKNIQYFGAGTRLSVL.

The chain links TRBV28 to TRBJ2-1, with TRBD2 matching 9 bases. Unmatched junction bases numbered 10, after V lost 7 bases and J lost 6 bases. This CDR3 spans 15 amino acids. CDR1 is MDHEN, CDR2 SYDVKM, per germline. Here the CDR3 DNA reads TGTGCCAGCACCCAGGGACTAGCTACAGTCAATGAGCAGTTCTTC. Translated, it gives CASTQGLATVNEQFF.

The chain uses TRBV9 and TRBJ2-1; no clear D gene. The CDR3 covers 13 residues. V lost 2 bases to trimming and J lost 7 bases, with 10 bases between them. From germline, CDR1 is SGDLS and CDR2 YYNGEE. The CDR3: CASSVQQSNEQFF. CDR3 nucleotide sequence: TGTGCCAGCAGCGTTCAGCAAAGTAATGAGCAGTTCTTC. The full variable domain, its missing parts supplied by reference TRBV9 and TRBJ2-1, is DSGVTQTPKHLITATGQRVTLRCSPRSGDLSVYWYQQSLDQGLQFLIQYYNGEERAKGNILERFSAQQFPDLHSELNLSSLELGDSALYFCASSVQQSNEQFFGPGTRLTVL.

DNA of the CDR3: TGTGCCAGCAGCGCGCGGCTAGCGGGAGCACACGAGCAGTACTTC. Its translation is CASSARLAGAHEQYF. This chain uses TRBV13 with TRBJ2-7; 10 bases fit TRBD2. Per the germline V gene, CDR1 is PRHDT and CDR2 is FYEKMQ (reference sequence). J lost 5 bases, V lost 5 bases, and 9 bases had no gene match. CDR3 length equals 15 residues.

The chain employs TRBV7-8 and TRBJ1-1; D gene unclear. The germline CDR1 and CDR2 sequences are SGHVS and FQNEAQ. The CDR3 totals 11 residues. V lost 4 bases and J 10 bases, leaving 10 bases between the germline ends. The CDR3 nucleotides are TGTGCCAGCAGCTCCGGCTTCGGAGCTTTCTTT. This translates into CASSSGFGAFF.

This chain links TRBV28 with TRBJ1-1; D ambiguous. Germline-derived CDR1 and CDR2 are MDHEN and SYDVKM. The CDR3 sequence is 12 residues long. The germline V and J ends were trimmed by 3 bases and 7 bases, with 9 bases remaining between them. The CDR3 DNA follows: TGTGCCAGCAGTTTGCTGTCTCGTGAAGCTTTCTTT. It is translated as CASSLLSREAFF.

The rearrangement links TRBV11-2 to TRBJ2-7; maybe TRBD2 (6 bases). Trimming removed 3 bases at V and 3 bases at J, with 9 bases between. CDR1 and CDR2 (germline): SGHAT, FQNNGV. This CDR3 comprises 13 residues. The DNA of the CDR3 is TGTGCCAGCAGCTTCCGGGAGAGCTACGAGCAGTACTTC. It specifies CASSFRESYEQYF. The entire variable domain, with the rest obtained from reference TRBV11-2 and TRBJ2-7, is as follows: EAGVAQSPRYKIIEKRQSVAFWCNPISGHATLYWYQQILGQGPKLLIQFQNNGVVDDSQLPKDRFSAERLKGVDSTLKIQPAKLEDSAVYLCASSFRESYEQYFGPGTRLTVT.

The chain couples TRBV7-6 to TRBJ2-2; the match to TRBD2 covers 12 bases. The germline V gene has CDR1 SGHVS and CDR2 FNYEAQ. Trimming at V came to 5 bases and at J to 2 bases, leaving 3 bases not matched to a gene. The CDR3 contains 16 residues. In DNA, the CDR3 is TGTGCCAGCAGCCTAGGACTAGCGGGAAACACCGGGGAGCTGTTTTTT. It encodes CASSLGLAGNTGELFF.

The rearrangement joins TRBV6-1 to TRBJ2-2; D remains ambiguous. V dropped 2 bases and J dropped 4 bases, with 8 bases sitting between them. This CDR3 region has 14 residues. Germline CDR1 MNHNS, CDR2 SASEGT. The CDR3 spells CASSELLGTGELFF. CDR3 nucleotide sequence: TGTGCCAGCAGTGAACTTTTGGGCACCGGGGAGCTGTTTTTT.

J is TRBJ2-7 and V is TRBV28, with 9 bases fitting TRBD2. Per the germline V gene, CDR1 is MDHEN and CDR2 is SYDVKM. V shed 5 bases, J shed 5 bases, and the junction held 16 bases outside the gene matches. The CDR3 covers 17 residues. CDR3 residues: CASSPPGLAREKNEQYF. CDR3 nucleotide sequence: TGTGCCAGCAGTCCCCCGGGACTAGCCAGGGAGAAGAACGAGCAGTACTTC. The full variable domain, in which reference TRBV28 and TRBJ2-7 provide the parts outside the CDR3, is DVKVTQSSRYLVKRTGEKVFLECVQDMDHENMFWYRQDPGLGLRLIYFSYDVKMKEKGDIPEGYSVSREKKERFSLILESASTNQTSMYLCASSPPGLAREKNEQYFGPGTRLTVT.

This rearrangement joins TRBV18 to TRBJ2-2; D is perhaps TRBD2 (5 bases). Germline V gene data show CDR1 as KGHSH and CDR2 as LQKENI. The CDR3 spans 16 residues. Trimming took off 3 bases at V and 5 bases at J, with 16 bases between the two ends. The CDR3 coding sequence is TGTGCCAGCTCACCCCTTGTGTCGGGGATGACCGGGGAGCTGTTTTTT. It is translated as CASSPLVSGMTGELFF.

This chain uses TRBV5-1 with TRBJ1-2; no clear D. Trimming took 0 bases from V and 0 from J, leaving 12 bases between them. The CDR3 loop spans 16 amino acids. The germline V gene has CDR1 SGHRS and CDR2 YFSETQ. For the CDR3, the DNA is TGCGCCAGCAGCTTGGTCTATCCGGGCGCTAACTATGGCTACACCTTC. Protein: CASSLVYPGANYGYTF.

This rearrangement joins TRBV5-1 to TRBJ1-4; 12 bases line up with TRBD1. The germline CDR1 and CDR2 sequences are SGHRS and YFSETQ. The CDR3 spans 16 residues. Trimming took 0 bases from V and 5 from J; bases not matched to a gene: 2. CDR3 loop: CASSLAGTGGNEKLFF. CDR3 DNA sequence: TGCGCCAGCAGCTTGGCCGGGACAGGGGGCAATGAAAAACTGTTTTTT.

This chain uses TRBV5-8 with TRBJ1-4; maybe TRBD1 (6 bases). There are 15 residues in the CDR3. From germline, CDR1 is SGHTS and CDR2 YDEGEE. V lost 0 bases and J lost 7, with 13 bases in between. CDR3 in amino acids: CASSLVGGVGEKLFF. The CDR3 DNA is TGTGCCAGCAGCTTGGTGGGGGGCGTCGGTGAAAAACTGTTTTTT.

The V gene is TRBV6-4, the J gene TRBJ2-1; 7 bases are shared with TRBD1. The CDR3 runs to 14 residues. Looked up from germline, CDR1 is MRHNA and CDR2 is SNTAGT. Germline trimming cut 4 bases from V and 9 bases from J; bases unmatched to any gene: 9. CDR3 sequence (DNA): TGTGCCAGCAGTGGAGGGGACAGCTTTAGTGAGCAGTTCTTC. Its translation is CASSGGDSFSEQFF.

This clone has only a few counts. This sequence joins TRBV4-1 and TRBJ2-7, with 9 bases aligning to TRBD2. V lost 2 bases to trimming and J lost 4 bases; unmatched junction nucleotides: 9. The CDR3 extends over 16 amino acids. Germline CDR1 MGHRA, CDR2 YSYEKL. CDR3 sequence reads: CASSQRNSGRGYEQYF. CDR3 in DNA: TGCGCCAGCAGCCAAAGGAATAGCGGGAGAGGGTACGAGCAGTACTTC.

V is TRBV20-1 and J is TRBJ1-1; D remains unclear. CDR1 DFQATT and CDR2 SNEGSKA come from the germline V gene (reference sequence). The V and J ends lost 4 bases and 5 bases respectively, with 8 bases between them. The CDR3 is 11 residues long. CDR3 in DNA: TGCAGTGCTATTGGGCCTACTGAAGCTTTCTTT. It codes for CSAIGPTEAFF.

Only one count was recorded for this clone. The chain carries TRBV6-5 and TRBJ1-1; TRBD1 aligns across 7 bases. In germline, CDR1 is MNHEY, CDR2 SVGAGI. J was trimmed by 1 base and V by 6 bases; bases with no gene match: 5. The CDR3 covers 14 residues. DNA for the CDR3: TGTGCCAGCAGATCCGGGACAGCGAACACTGAAGCTTTCTTT. This translates into CASRSGTANTEAFF.

This rearrangement joins TRBV25-1 to TRBJ2-7, with D uncertain. The CDR3 contains 13 residues. Germline CDR1 and CDR2: MGHDK and SYGVNS. V was shortened by 3 bases and J by 2 bases, with 8 bases between the two germline ends. CDR3 region: CASSDIRTYEQYF. For the CDR3, the DNA is TGTGCCAGCAGTGATATCCGAACCTACGAGCAGTACTTC.

V is TRBV5-4 and J is TRBJ2-6; D call uncertain. The CDR3 totals 17 residues. Per germline, CDR1 SGHNT and CDR2 YYREEE (reference sequence). V gave up 0 bases and J gave up 0 bases, with 10 bases separating them. CDR3 loop: CASSLADTSSGANVLTF. As DNA, the CDR3 is TGTGCCAGCAGCTTGGCCGACACCAGCTCTGGGGCCAACGTCCTGACTTTC. Full variable domain (rest looked up from reference TRBV5-4 and TRBJ2-6): ETGVTQSPTHLIKTRGQQVTLRCSSQSGHNTVSWYQQALGQGPQFIFQYYREEENGRGNFPPRFSGLQFPNYSSELNVNALELDDSALYLCASSLADTSSGANVLTFGAGSRLTVL.